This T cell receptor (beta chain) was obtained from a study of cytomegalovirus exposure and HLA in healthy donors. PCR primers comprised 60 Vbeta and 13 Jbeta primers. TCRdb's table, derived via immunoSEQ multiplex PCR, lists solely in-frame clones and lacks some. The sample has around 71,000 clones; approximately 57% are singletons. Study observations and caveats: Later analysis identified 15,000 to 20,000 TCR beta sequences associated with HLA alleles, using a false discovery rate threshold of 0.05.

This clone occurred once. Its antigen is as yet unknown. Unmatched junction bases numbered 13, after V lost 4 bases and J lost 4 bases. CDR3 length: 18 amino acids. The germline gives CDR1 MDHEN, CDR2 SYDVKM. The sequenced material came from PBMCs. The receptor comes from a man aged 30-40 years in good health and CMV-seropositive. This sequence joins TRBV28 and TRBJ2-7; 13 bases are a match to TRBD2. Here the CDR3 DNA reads TGTGCCAGCAGTTCCGCCGCACGGACTAGCGGGGGCTATTACGAGCAGTACTTC. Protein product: CASSSAARTSGGYYEQYF.